This is a list of T cell receptor beta chains from one sample in a study of shared clonotypes between healthy human individuals. Some clones are missing from TCRdb's copy, which holds only in-frame ones; the method was immunoSEQ multiplex PCR. The sample yields roughly 330,000 clones, under 80% seen once. What was sequenced was memory CD4+ T cells sorted from blood. These receptors came from a man aged 25 to 45 in good health. Each CDR3 is given with its conserved first and last residue. D genes are given only for firm matches. A row's size may be missing; if present it is once, few, many or a size class.

>-|TRBV10-1|TRBJ2-7|-
TGCGCCAGCAGTGAGTCCCTGGGCTCCTACGAGCAGTACTTC
CASSESLGSYEQYF
>-|TRBV12-2|TRBJ2-7|-
TGTGCAAGTCGCCCCATTGCCCCGGGACTAGCGGGATGGCCATCCAGCCACTTTAACTACGAGCAGTACTTC
CASRPIAPGLAGWPSSHFNYEQYF
>-|TRBV2|TRBJ2-5|TRBD1
TGTGCCAGCGGGACAGTTCAAGAGACCCAGTACTTC
CASGTVQETQYF
>-|TRBV11-2|TRBJ2-5|-
TGTGCCAGCAGCTTGGACAGCCCTAACGGAGGCCAAGAGACCCAGTACTTC
CASSLDSPNGGQETQYF
>-|TRBV18|TRBJ2-7|-
TGTGCCAGCTCACCAGGAACCTACGAGCAGTACTTC
CASSPGTYEQYF
>-|TRBV6-5|TRBJ1-1|-
TGTGCCAGCAGCCTACACCTGATAAACACTGAAGCTTTCTTT
CASSLHLINTEAFF
>-|TRBV5-1|TRBJ1-3|-
TGCGCCAGCAGCTTGGAGGGCAGCGTCGGAAACACCATATATTTT
CASSLEGSVGNTIYF
>-|TRBV5-6|TRBJ2-3|TRBD2
TGTGCCAGCAGCCTTAGCGGGATGGGAGATACGCAGTATTTT
CASSLSGMGDTQYF
>-|TRBV30|TRBJ1-1|-
TGTGCCTGGAGGGGGGACGACTCAGCAGCTTTCTTT
CAWRGDDSAAFF
>once|TRBV5-1|TRBJ2-4|TRBD2
TGCGCCAGCAGCCCCGACCCGGGGGGCAAAAACATTCAGTACTTC
CASSPDPGGKNIQYF
>-|TRBV28|TRBJ2-7|TRBD1
TGTGCCAGCAGTTTAAGCAGGGGGTATCGCTACGAGCAGTACTTC
CASSLSRGYRYEQYF
>-|TRBV5-5|TRBJ1-5|-
TGTGCCAGCAGCCCAGGAGAGGATCAGCCCCAGCATTTT
CASSPGEDQPQHF
>-|TRBV27|TRBJ1-4|-
TGTGCCAGCAGTTCCGCAGGGGCAACTAATGAAAAACTGTTTTTT
CASSSAGATNEKLFF
>-|TRBV7-2|TRBJ1-5|-
TGTGCCAGCAGCTCCAGGGGTGGGCAGCCCCAGCATTTT
CASSSRGGQPQHF
>many|TRBV11-2|TRBJ1-1|-
TGTGCCAGCAGCTCCTTGAGGACTGAAGCTTTCTTT
CASSSLRTEAFF
>-|TRBV10-3|TRBJ2-1|-
TGTGCCACAGAACTAACCCGATCTTACAATGAGCAGTTCTTC
CATELTRSYNEQFF
>-|TRBV9|TRBJ2-7|TRBD2
TGTGCCAGCAGCGTAGATCTAGCGGCCACCTACGAGCAGTACTTC
CASSVDLAATYEQYF
>-|TRBV19|TRBJ1-2|-
TGTGCCAGTACCCGAAATGGCCAGGGTTTCGCTAACTATGGCTACACCTTC
CASTRNGQGFANYGYTF